Below are 16 T cell receptor beta chains sequenced from a single sample in a study of glioma-infiltrating T cells after dendritic cell vaccination. The data were produced by immunoSEQ multiplex PCR, yet TCRdb's version contains in-frame clones alone and is incomplete. The sample lists about 50,000 clones; about 88% were seen once. The time point was: after dendritic cell vaccination, including at tumor progression/relapse. The sample here was blood, taken after dendritic cell vaccination. These receptors were taken from a human donor with glioblastoma.

The rearrangement links TRBV18 to TRBJ1-2, with a weak D call TRBD1 (6 bases). Deletions cut 6 bases from V and 4 bases from J, with 15 bases between. Germline V CDR1 and CDR2: KGHSH, LQKENI. This CDR3 region has 14 residues. CDR3 in amino acids: CASSLKGDSYGYTF. CDR3 coding DNA: TGTGCCAGCTCCCTGAAGGGGGATAGCTATGGCTACACCTTC.

The chain carries TRBV6-6 and TRBJ2-3; the D is unclear. V lost 6 bases and J lost 2, with 3 bases in between. CDR3 size: 11 residues. Germline V gene data show CDR1 as MNHNY and CDR2 as SVGAGI (reference sequence). The CDR3 here is CASSLTDTQYF. Here the CDR3 DNA reads TGTGCCAGCAGCCTCACAGATACGCAGTATTTT.

The chain combines TRBV28 with TRBJ1-1, with TRBD1 as a possible D gene (5 bases). This CDR3 contains 12 residues. Per germline, CDR1 MDHEN and CDR2 SYDVKM. The V and J ends lost 10 bases and 3 bases respectively, with 12 bases between them. In nucleotides, the CDR3 is TGTGCCACCGTCGACAGTTACACTGAAGCTTTCTTT. Its translation: CATVDSYTEAFF.

This clone was picked up a small number of times. The genes are TRBV30 and TRBJ2-2; possibly TRBD1 for D (6 bases). This CDR3 has 15 residues. From germline, CDR1 is GTSNPN and CDR2 SVGIG (reference sequence). Trimming took off 4 bases at V and 0 bases at J, with 12 bases between the two ends. The CDR3 sequence: CAWTPGTTNTGELFF. DNA for the CDR3: TGTGCCTGGACGCCCGGGACAACGAACACCGGGGAGCTGTTTTTT.

V usage is TRBV7-9 and J usage is TRBJ1-1; unclear D gene. V lost 7 bases to trimming and J lost 4 bases, with 13 bases between them. CDR3 size: 13 residues. CDR1 is SEHNR and CDR2 is FQNEAQ in the germline V gene (reference sequence). The CDR3 spells CASTPSEATEAFF. The CDR3, as DNA: TGTGCCAGCACCCCCAGTGAGGCCACTGAAGCTTTCTTT. The full variable domain, rest sourced from reference TRBV7-9 and TRBJ1-1, is DTGVSQNPRHKITKRGQNVTFRCDPISEHNRLYWYRQTLGQGPEFLTYFQNEAQLEKSRLLSDRFSAERPKGSFSTLEIQRTEQGDSAMYLCASTPSEATEAFFGQGTRLTVV.

This chain links TRBV13 with TRBJ2-1; 14 bases agree with TRBD2. This CDR3 spans 15 amino acids. In germline, CDR1 is PRHDT, CDR2 FYEKMQ (reference sequence). The V and J ends lost 4 bases and 9 bases, in that order; junction bases with no gene match: 5. The CDR3 DNA follows: TGTGCCAGCAGCTACGGACTAGCGGGAGGCCTTGAGCAGTTCTTC. Encoded protein: CASSYGLAGGLEQFF.

The chain's CDR3 is CASSLLTSWDDEQYF. In nucleotides, the CDR3 is TGTGCCAGCAGCCTGCTGACTAGTTGGGACGACGAGCAGTACTTC. This chain links TRBV7-9 with TRBJ2-7; a weak D match, TRBD2 (6 bases). Trimming removed 5 bases from V and 5 bases from J, with 19 bases in between. CDR1 is SEHNR and CDR2 is FQNEAQ in the germline V gene (reference sequence). The CDR3 consists of 15 residues.

The rearrangement uses TRBV18 and TRBJ2-5, with D maybe TRBD2 (6 bases). This CDR3 region has 15 residues. Germline loops: CDR1 KGHSH, CDR2 LQKENI. V lost 2 bases and J 1 base, leaving 11 bases between the germline ends. This chain's CDR3 is CASSPSSGLQETQYF. The DNA of the CDR3 is TGTGCCAGCTCACCAAGTAGCGGACTCCAAGAGACCCAGTACTTC.

This clone was found a few times. The chain joins TRBV15 to TRBJ2-1; D possibly corresponds to TRBD2 (5 bases). The CDR3 length is 16 residues. CDR1 is LNHNV, CDR2 YYDKDF, per germline (reference sequence). V lost 5 bases and J 0 bases, leaving 14 bases between the germline ends. CDR3 protein: CATSGPDLSSYNEQFF. The CDR3 region has the DNA TGTGCCACCAGCGGTCCGGACTTGAGCTCCTACAATGAGCAGTTCTTC.

This rearrangement joins TRBV7-9 to TRBJ1-2; no clear D gene. The germline CDR1 and CDR2 sequences are SEHNR and FQNEAQ (reference sequence). V was cut by 7 bases and J by 3 bases, with 12 bases left in between. This CDR3 is built from 13 residues. CDR3 DNA sequence: TGTGCCAGCACCGGTCGGGGTTACTATGGCTACACCTTC. Protein sequence: CASTGRGYYGYTF.

This chain uses TRBV19 with TRBJ1-2; D is perhaps TRBD1 (5 bases). The V end lost 3 bases, the J end lost 6 bases, and 23 bases lay between the germline ends. This CDR3 region has 17 residues. Per germline, CDR1 LNHDA and CDR2 SQIVND (reference sequence). CDR3 sequence: CASSIFGGGRAGNGYTF. CDR3 DNA sequence: TGTGCCAGTAGTATCTTCGGCGGGGGACGGGCCGGAAATGGCTACACCTTC.

This clone was detected only a few times. V gene TRBV18 combines with J gene TRBJ1-5; TRBD1 might be the D (6 bases). The CDR3 is made up of 16 amino acids. Germline-derived CDR1 and CDR2 are KGHSH and LQKENI. The germline V and J ends were trimmed by 3 bases and 4 bases, with 16 bases remaining between them. The CDR3 spells CASSPWGRGGNQPQHF. In DNA, the CDR3 is TGTGCCAGCTCACCGTGGGGCAGGGGCGGTAATCAGCCCCAGCATTTT.

The chain is built from TRBV9 and TRBJ1-1, with a weak D call TRBD1 (5 bases). Germline V CDR1 and CDR2: SGDLS, YYNGEE. This CDR3 region has 15 residues. Trimming pared 4 bases from V and 1 base from J, leaving 14 bases between. As DNA, the CDR3 is TGTGCCAGCAGCCAAAGCGACAGTGGGAACACTGAAGCTTTCTTT. It translates to CASSQSDSGNTEAFF.

This chain connects TRBV5-1 to TRBJ1-3; the D is unclear. CDR1 is SGHRS, CDR2 YFSETQ, per germline. CDR3 length equals 15 residues. V lost 0 bases, J lost 0 bases, and 7 bases lay in between. In DNA, the CDR3 is TGCGCCAGCAGCTTGGCGGGTGACTCTGGAAACACCATATATTTT. Residues: CASSLAGDSGNTIYF. Full variable domain (rest looked up from reference TRBV5-1 and TRBJ1-3): KAGVTQTPRYLIKTRGQQVTLSCSPISGHRSVSWYQQTPGQGLQFLFEYFSETQRNKGNFPGRFSGRQFSNSRSEMNVSTLELGDSALYLCASSLAGDSGNTIYFGEGSWLTVV.

The genes are TRBV27 and TRBJ2-1; 14 bases align to TRBD2. Unmatched junction bases numbered 4, after V lost 3 bases and J lost 0 bases. This CDR3 region has 18 residues. The germline CDR1 and CDR2 sequences are MNHEY and SMNVEV (reference sequence). CDR3 DNA sequence: TGTGCCAGCAGTTTGCGGACTAGCGGGAGGATCTCCTACAATGAGCAGTTCTTC. Translation gives CASSLRTSGRISYNEQFF.

The rearrangement uses TRBV9 and TRBJ2-4; 7 nucleotides line up with TRBD2. V dropped 4 bases and J dropped 3; count of bases not matched to a gene: 4. The length of the CDR3 is 14 residues. Germline V gives CDR1 SGDLS, CDR2 YYNGEE. The CDR3 coding sequence is TGTGCCAGCAGCCAGCGGGACGTCAAAAACATTCAGTACTTC. Translation: CASSQRDVKNIQYF. The entire variable domain, with the rest obtained from reference TRBV9 and TRBJ2-4, is as follows: DSGVTQTPKHLITATGQRVTLRCSPRSGDLSVYWYQQSLDQGLQFLIQYYNGEERAKGNILERFSAQQFPDLHSELNLSSLELGDSALYFCASSQRDVKNIQYFGAGTRLSVL.